The following is a TCR beta chain sequence with its context. Its target is not known. The naive CD8 population came from CD45RO-negative cells selected for CCR7, without terminally differentiated effector memory CD45RA+ cells. This CDR3 is built from 17 residues. V dropped 5 bases and J dropped 0 bases, with 16 bases sitting between them. Germline CDR1 MDHEN, CDR2 SYDVKM. The data originate from a study of shared clonotypes between healthy human individuals. Across the study: For every donor, three CD4 naive, three CD4 memory, two CD8 naive and one CD8 memory plates were used. Study findings and constraints: Larger estimated richness was generally seen in naive subsets than in memory subsets. Sharing across a handful of donors was seen in around 5% of naive CD4 clonotypes.

Several immunoSEQ 96-well plates shared each subset's DNA, each plate a replicate. The assay was immunoSEQ multiplex PCR, and TCRdb's table has in-frame clones only and misses some. The top ten hold around 1.8% of the sample, which has approximately 2,000,000 clones, over 85% seen once. The sequence was collected from a man between 18 and 29 years old in good health. Some clones in this sample may be carry-over from other donors' samples. Sequencing was performed on naive CD8+ T cells from PBMCs. The chain recombines TRBV28 with TRBJ2-2; D might be TRBD1 (6 bases). In nucleotides, the CDR3 is TGTGCCAGCAGTGAAATCGACAGGCCCACGAACACCGGGGAGCTGTTTTTT. Its translation: CASSEIDRPTNTGELFF.